The 6 T cell receptor beta chains below all came from one sample that was sequenced in a study of blood T cells in healthy people across ages. A second PCR of about 6 to 12 cycles used a sample-barcoded 5' primer and a J-beta primer mix. One entry per CDR3 protein results from TCRdb running MiXCR on the 5' RACE reads. Of hundreds of thousands of distinct CDR3 sequences listed, 52% were seen once; the top ten hold less than 15%. Material: blood. The receptors originated from a woman of 80 years or more in good health.

This clonotype was seen a handful of times. The V call is TRBV6-2 or TRBV6-3, the J call TRBJ2-7; the D is unclear. Germline CDR1 reads MNHEY; CDR2 reads SVGEGT. This CDR3 region has 13 residues. The V and J ends lost 8 bases and 1 base respectively, with 12 bases between them. CDR3 sequence: CASWMGGSYEQYF. The CDR3 bases are TGTGCCAGCTGGATGGGCGGTTCCTACGAGCAGTACTTC.

This clonotype was counted many times. This chain uses TRBV4-1 with TRBJ2-1, with 11 bases identical to TRBD2. The V gene end was trimmed by 1 base and the J gene end by 9 bases; junction bases not matched to a gene: 5. CDR1 is MGHRA and CDR2 is YSYEKL in the germline V gene. The CDR3 spans 15 residues. CDR3 residues: CASSQVSLAGGEQFF. DNA for the CDR3: TGCGCCAGCAGCCAAGTCAGTCTAGCGGGGGGTGAGCAGTTCTTC.

The V and J genes are TRBV27 and TRBJ2-5, with 9 positions matching TRBD2. The CDR3 has 15 amino acids. Germline V lookup: CDR1 MNHEY, CDR2 SMNVEV (reference sequence). The V gene end was trimmed by 2 bases and the J gene end by 4 bases; junction bases not matched to a gene: 5. In nucleotides, the CDR3 is TGTGCCAGCAGTTTAATAGCGGGAGTTACAGAGACCCAGTACTTC. Protein sequence: CASSLIAGVTETQYF.

This clonotype was seen just once. The rearrangement uses TRBV6-5 and TRBJ1-3; no definite D call. Germline loops: CDR1 MNHEY, CDR2 SVGAGI. The CDR3 is 14 amino acids. The V end lost 7 bases, the J end lost 9 bases, and 19 bases lay between the germline ends. This CDR3 is CASTPTPIRSTIYF. The DNA for the CDR3 is TGTGCCAGCACCCCGACGCCGATTCGAAGCACCATATATTTT.

This clonotype appeared many times. The J gene is TRBJ2-3, the V gene TRBV12-3 or TRBV12-4, with TRBD1 matching 9 bases. The CDR3 is 14 residues long. The V and J ends lost 7 bases and 4 bases, in that order; junction bases with no gene match: 6. The CDR3 reads CASKQGAMSDTQYF. As DNA, the CDR3 is TGTGCCAGCAAACAGGGGGCCATGTCAGATACGCAGTATTTT.

Only a few counts were recorded for this clonotype. A much larger clone lies one base from this, so it may be a read error. This rearrangement joins TRBV15 to TRBJ2-1; D unresolved. The assigned J gene may be wrong: the sequence end matches TRBJ2-7 better. CDR1 is LNHNV, CDR2 YYDKDF, per germline (reference sequence). CDR3 length: 14 residues. Here the CDR3 reads CATSRVVSYNEQYF. The CDR3 DNA reads as TGTGCCACCAGCAGAGTTGTCTCCTACAATGAGCAGTACTTC.